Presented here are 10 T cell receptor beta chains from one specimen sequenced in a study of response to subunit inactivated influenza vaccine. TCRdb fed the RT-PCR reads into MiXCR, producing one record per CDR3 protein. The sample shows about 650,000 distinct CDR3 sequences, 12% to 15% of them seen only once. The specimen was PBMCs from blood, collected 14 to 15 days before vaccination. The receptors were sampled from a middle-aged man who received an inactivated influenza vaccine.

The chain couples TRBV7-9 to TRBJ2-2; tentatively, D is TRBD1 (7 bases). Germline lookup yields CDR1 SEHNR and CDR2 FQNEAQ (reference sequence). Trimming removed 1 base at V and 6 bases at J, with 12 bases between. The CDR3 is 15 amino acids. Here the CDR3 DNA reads TGTGCCAGCAGCTTAGGCCAGGGGGGAGCCGGGGAGCTGTTTTTT. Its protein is CASSLGQGGAGELFF.

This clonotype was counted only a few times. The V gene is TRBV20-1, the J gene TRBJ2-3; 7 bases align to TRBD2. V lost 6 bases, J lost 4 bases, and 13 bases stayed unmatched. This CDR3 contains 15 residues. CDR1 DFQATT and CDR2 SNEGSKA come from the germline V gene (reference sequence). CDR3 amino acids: CSARSWEGPSDTQYF. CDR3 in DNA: TGCAGTGCCAGGTCGTGGGAGGGCCCCTCAGATACGCAGTATTTT.

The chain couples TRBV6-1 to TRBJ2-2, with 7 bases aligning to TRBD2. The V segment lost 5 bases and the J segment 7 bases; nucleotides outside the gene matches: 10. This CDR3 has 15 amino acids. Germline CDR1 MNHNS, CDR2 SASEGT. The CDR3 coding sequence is TGTGCCAGCAGTCCGTGGGGGGGAGACGGCGGGGAGCTGTTTTTT. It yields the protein CASSPWGGDGGELFF.

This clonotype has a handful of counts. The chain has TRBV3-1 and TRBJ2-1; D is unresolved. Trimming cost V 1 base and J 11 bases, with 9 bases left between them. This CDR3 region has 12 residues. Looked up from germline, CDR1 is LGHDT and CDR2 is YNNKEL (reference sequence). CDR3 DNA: TGTGCCAGCAGCCAAGCGGTGGCCCAGCAGTTCTTC. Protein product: CASSQAVAQQFF.

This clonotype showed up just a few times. The CDR3 coding sequence is TGTGCCAGCAGTTTATATCTCGGACGGCTGAACACTGAAGCTTTCTTT. As protein: CASSLYLGRLNTEAFF. V is TRBV27 and J is TRBJ1-1; D uncertain. Germline loops: CDR1 MNHEY, CDR2 SMNVEV (reference sequence). The V end was cut by 1 base, the J end by 0 bases, with 12 bases between. The CDR3 loop spans 16 amino acids.

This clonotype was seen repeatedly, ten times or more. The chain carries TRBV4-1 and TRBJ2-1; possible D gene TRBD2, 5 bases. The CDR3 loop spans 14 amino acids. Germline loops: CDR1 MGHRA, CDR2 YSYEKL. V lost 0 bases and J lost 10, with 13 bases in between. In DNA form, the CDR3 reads TGCGCCAGCAGCCAAGATTCCGGGAATCTCGAGCAGTTCTTC. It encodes CASSQDSGNLEQFF.

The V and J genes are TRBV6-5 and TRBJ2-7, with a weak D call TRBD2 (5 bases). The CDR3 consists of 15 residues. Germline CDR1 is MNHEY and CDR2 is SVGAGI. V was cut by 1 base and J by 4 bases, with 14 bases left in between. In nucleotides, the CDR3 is TGTGCCAGCAGTTACTTGTCGGGGTCTGGGTACGAGCAGTACTTC. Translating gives CASSYLSGSGYEQYF.

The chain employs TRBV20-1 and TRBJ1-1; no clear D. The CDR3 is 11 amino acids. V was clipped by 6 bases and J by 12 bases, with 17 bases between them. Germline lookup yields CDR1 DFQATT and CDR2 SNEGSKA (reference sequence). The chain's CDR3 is CSALKNPLTFF. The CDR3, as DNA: TGCAGTGCCCTCAAAAACCCGCTCACTTTCTTT.

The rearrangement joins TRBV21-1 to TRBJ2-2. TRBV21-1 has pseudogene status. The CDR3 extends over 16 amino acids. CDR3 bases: TGTGCCAGCAGCAAAAACAGATATTCGAACACCGGGGAGCTGTTTTTT. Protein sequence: CASSKNRYSNTGELFF.

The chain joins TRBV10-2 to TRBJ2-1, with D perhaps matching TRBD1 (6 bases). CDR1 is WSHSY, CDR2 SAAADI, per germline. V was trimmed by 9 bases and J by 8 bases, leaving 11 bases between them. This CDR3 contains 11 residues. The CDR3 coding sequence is TGCGCCAGTGCAGGGGTGGATGAGCAGTTCTTC. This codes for CASAGVDEQFF.